Below are 28 T cell receptor beta chains sequenced from a single sample in a study of blood T cell repertoires in COVID-19. The assay was immunoSEQ multiplex PCR, and TCRdb's table has in-frame clones only and misses some. The profile shows some 200,000 clones, approximately 87% of them singletons. Sequencing used peripheral blood. These receptors were obtained from a woman aged 18-29 years who had recovered from COVID-19.

The chain is built from TRBV4-3 and TRBJ2-3; the D gene is possibly TRBD1 (6 bases). In germline, CDR1 is LGHNA, CDR2 YSLEER. CDR3 length equals 16 residues. The V end was cut by 0 bases, the J end by 3 bases, with 13 bases between. The CDR3 DNA reads TGCGCCAGCAGCCAAGATGGGCAGGGGTGGACAGATACGCAGTATTTT. Translating it yields CASSQDGQGWTDTQYF.

The chain has TRBV7-9 and TRBJ2-3; possible D gene TRBD1, 6 bases. CDR3 length equals 17 residues. Per the germline V gene, CDR1 is SEHNR and CDR2 is FQNEAQ (reference sequence). The V end was cut by 5 bases, the J end by 2 bases, with 20 bases between. CDR3 loop: CASSPSPQGTVTDTQYF. In DNA form, the CDR3 reads TGTGCCAGCAGCCCTTCCCCACAGGGCACAGTCACAGATACGCAGTATTTT.

The rearrangement joins TRBV6-6 to TRBJ1-5, with D perhaps TRBD1 (5 bases). The V end was cut by 3 bases, the J end by 5 bases, with 14 bases between. CDR1 is MNHNY, CDR2 SVGAGI, per germline (reference sequence). The CDR3 is made up of 15 amino acids. This CDR3 reads CASSYESGIDQPQHF. In DNA form, the CDR3 reads TGTGCCAGCAGTTATGAATCAGGGATAGATCAGCCCCAGCATTTT.

A single count supports this clone. This chain joins TRBV2 and TRBJ1-5; the D is unclear. Looked up from germline, CDR1 is SNHLY and CDR2 is FYNNEI. The CDR3 consists of 15 residues. Trimming removed 6 bases at V and 1 base at J, with 13 bases between. The CDR3 region is CASSGGPWSNQPQHF. CDR3 DNA: TGTGCCAGCAGCGGAGGACCTTGGAGCAATCAGCCCCAGCATTTT.

V usage is TRBV19 and J usage is TRBJ2-2; no clear D gene. Germline V CDR1 and CDR2: LNHDA, SQIVND (reference sequence). V was trimmed by 5 bases and J by 2 bases, leaving 12 bases between them. The CDR3 covers 15 residues. CDR3 sequence (DNA): TGTGCCAGTAGTCCGGAGAGCGTTAACACCGGGGAGCTGTTTTTT. This sequence encodes CASSPESVNTGELFF.

This sequence joins TRBV12-3 or TRBV12-4 and TRBJ1-6; D not resolved. V was clipped by 1 base and J by 13 bases, with 8 bases between them. The CDR3 spans 12 residues. As DNA, the CDR3 is TGTGCCAGCAGTTTAGGGCCGGGTCCCCTCCACTTT. Translation: CASSLGPGPLHF.

The V and J genes are TRBV9 and TRBJ2-1, with TRBD2 as a possible D gene (6 bases). From germline, CDR1 is SGDLS and CDR2 YYNGEE. The length of the CDR3 is 14 residues. V was clipped by 2 bases and J by 6 bases, with 12 bases between them. Here the CDR3 DNA reads TGTGCCAGCAGCGTCGGGGAGGTCTCCAATGAGCAGTTCTTC. It specifies CASSVGEVSNEQFF.

V usage is TRBV13 and J usage is TRBJ2-1; 7 bases agree with TRBD2. Germline CDR1 PRHDT, CDR2 FYEKMQ (reference sequence). There are 15 residues in the CDR3. V shed 1 base and J 1 base; nucleotides not matched to a gene: 1. The CDR3 region has the DNA TGTGCCAGCAGCTTAGCGGGAGGTTCCTACAATGAGCAGTTCTTC. Translation: CASSLAGGSYNEQFF.

This rearrangement joins TRBV7-2 to TRBJ2-6; weak D call: TRBD1 (6 bases). This CDR3 region has 18 residues. V lost 1 base and J 0 bases, leaving 13 bases between the germline ends. CDR1 and CDR2 (germline): SGHTA, FQGNSA. The CDR3 protein is CASSLGQVRSSGANVLTF. The CDR3 nucleotides read TGTGCCAGCAGCTTAGGACAGGTCAGATCCTCTGGGGCCAACGTCCTGACTTTC.

V usage is TRBV7-3 and J usage is TRBJ2-5, with TRBD2 as a possible D gene (6 bases). V was clipped by 5 bases and J by 1 base, with 14 bases between them. The V gene's germline CDR1 is SGHTA and CDR2 FQGTGA. The CDR3 runs 15 residues. CDR3 bases: TGTGCCAGCAGCCTAGCCGCGGGGTCCCAAGAGACCCAGTACTTC. As protein: CASSLAAGSQETQYF.

The chain employs TRBV27 and TRBJ1-6; weak D call: TRBD1 (5 bases). Trimming took 5 bases from V and 8 from J, leaving 16 bases between them. CDR1 and CDR2 from the germline V gene are MNHEY and SMNVEV (reference sequence). The CDR3 is 15 residues long. CDR3 in amino acids: CASSQDLRGDSPLHF. CDR3 nucleotides: TGTGCCAGCAGTCAAGACCTTCGGGGGGATTCACCCCTCCACTTT.

The chain links TRBV3-1 (or the pseudogene TRBV3-2) to TRBJ2-3, with D possibly matching TRBD1 (5 bases). Germline CDR1 and CDR2: LGHDT and YNNKEL (reference sequence). This CDR3 is built from 19 residues. The germline V and J ends were trimmed by 3 bases and 1 base, with 23 bases remaining between them. The CDR3 nucleotides read TGTGCCAGCAGCCATACTGGGGCTACCCCCGGAGATCGCACAGATACGCAGTATTTT. This encodes CASSHTGATPGDRTDTQYF.

This chain joins TRBV9 and TRBJ1-1; maybe TRBD1 (5 bases). The CDR3 runs to 13 residues. V was shortened by 1 base and J by 8 bases, with 12 bases between the two germline ends. The V gene's germline CDR1 is SGDLS and CDR2 YYNGEE. DNA for the CDR3: TGTGCCAGCAGCGTATCGGGGGGGAAGGAAGCTTTCTTT. Amino acid sequence: CASSVSGGKEAFF.

The count of this clone is one. The chain is built from TRBV12-5 and TRBJ2-7, with D unresolved. Per germline, CDR1 LGHNT and CDR2 FRNRAP. V gave up 1 base and J gave up 5 bases, with 3 bases separating them. The CDR3 loop spans 11 amino acids. The CDR3 nucleotides are TGTGCTAGTGGTTTGGGGCACGAGCAGTACTTC. It translates to CASGLGHEQYF.

This chain links TRBV27 with TRBJ2-7; 7 nucleotides align to TRBD1. The CDR3 has 15 residues. V lost 3 bases, J lost 3 bases, and 8 bases stayed unmatched. CDR1 MNHEY and CDR2 SMNVEV come from the germline V gene (reference sequence). In DNA, the CDR3 is TGTGCCAGCAGTTTCTACCGGACAGGACTCTACGAGCAGTACTTC. As protein: CASSFYRTGLYEQYF.

The count of this clone is one. This specimen includes other DNA sequences encoding the same CDR3. J is TRBJ1-5 and V is TRBV27; 8 nucleotides align to TRBD1. The V gene end was trimmed by 6 bases and the J gene end by 2 bases; junction bases not matched to a gene: 3. In germline, CDR1 is MNHEY, CDR2 SMNVEV (reference sequence). The CDR3 is made up of 14 amino acids. CDR3 DNA sequence: TGTGCCAGCAGGACAGGGGTGGGCAATCAGCCCCAGCATTTT. Translated, it gives CASRTGVGNQPQHF.

The rearrangement joins TRBV7-8 to TRBJ1-1; D gene unclear. V was trimmed by 0 bases and J by 6 bases, leaving 26 bases between them. This CDR3 spans 19 amino acids. Per germline, CDR1 SGHVS and CDR2 FQNEAQ. The CDR3 DNA sequence: TGTGCCAGCAGCTTAGCGCGGCAGAAACGAAAGATTATGAGATCTGAAGCTTTCTTT. Its translation is CASSLARQKRKIMRSEAFF.

The chain combines TRBV7-3 with TRBJ2-2; 9 bases are shared with TRBD1. Trimming at V came to 0 bases and at J to 5 bases, leaving 1 base not matched to a gene. The germline V gene has CDR1 SGHTA and CDR2 FQGTGA. The length of the CDR3 is 15 residues. In nucleotides, the CDR3 is TGTGCCAGCAGCTTAACGACAGGGGGTACCGGGGAGCTGTTTTTT. Encoded protein: CASSLTTGGTGELFF.

The chain is built from TRBV18 and TRBJ2-3, with 16 bases that match TRBD2. With 2 bases clipped from V and 5 bases from J, the junction kept 10 bases outside the gene matches. Germline CDR1 and CDR2: KGHSH and LQKENI. This CDR3 comprises 19 residues. The CDR3 here is CASSPVGTSGGARRDTQYF. DNA for the CDR3: TGTGCCAGCTCACCAGTAGGGACTAGCGGGGGGGCCCGCCGAGATACGCAGTATTTT.

The V call is TRBV5-1, the J call TRBJ2-2; D perhaps matches TRBD2 (7 bases). In germline, CDR1 is SGHRS, CDR2 YFSETQ. There are 16 residues in the CDR3. Trimming removed 0 bases at V and 4 bases at J, with 13 bases between. The CDR3 reads CASSLAGERGTGELFF. DNA for the CDR3: TGCGCCAGCAGCTTGGCAGGGGAGCGGGGCACCGGGGAGCTGTTTTTT.

The chain has TRBV11-2 and TRBJ1-1, with unresolved D. The germline V gene encodes CDR1 SGHAT and CDR2 FQNNGV. This CDR3 contains 12 residues. Between the trimmed V and J ends, which lost 4 bases and 1 base, there was a span of 4 bases. DNA for the CDR3: TGTGCCAGCAGCTCCGGGAACACTGAAGCTTTCTTT. Its protein is CASSSGNTEAFF. Filled out from reference TRBV11-2 and TRBJ1-1, the complete variable domain reads EAGVAQSPRYKIIEKRQSVAFWCNPISGHATLYWYQQILGQGPKLLIQFQNNGVVDDSQLPKDRFSAERLKGVDSTLKIQPAKLEDSAVYLCASSSGNTEAFFGQGTRLTVV.

The count of this clone is one. The V gene is TRBV5-1, the J gene TRBJ1-6, with 7 positions matching TRBD1. Germline CDR1 SGHRS, CDR2 YFSETQ. This CDR3 has 15 residues. After removal of 4 bases from V and 5 bases from J, the junction contained 6 bases not matched to a gene. This chain's CDR3 is CASSPGTVNNSPLHF. CDR3 in DNA: TGCGCCAGCAGCCCCGGGACAGTCAATAATTCACCCCTCCACTTT.

The V and J genes are TRBV4-3 and TRBJ2-2, with 9 bases that match TRBD2. CDR1 is LGHNA and CDR2 is YSLEER in the germline V gene. J was trimmed by 3 bases and V by 8 bases; bases with no gene match: 4. The CDR3 is 14 amino acids. The CDR3 protein is CASRREGYTGELFF. The CDR3 nucleotides are TGCGCCAGCCGGCGGGAGGGCTACACCGGGGAGCTGTTTTTT.

This chain connects TRBV19 to TRBJ2-3; perhaps TRBD2 as D (5 bases). CDR3 length: 15 amino acids. The V end was cut by 4 bases, the J end by 1 base, with 12 bases between. CDR1 LNHDA and CDR2 SQIVND come from the germline V gene (reference sequence). In DNA, the CDR3 is TGTGCCAGTAGTAATACGGGGAAAGGCACAGATACGCAGTATTTT. Translation: CASSNTGKGTDTQYF.

The V and J genes are TRBV29-1 and TRBJ1-1; no definite D call. V was cut by 2 bases and J by 2 bases, with 6 bases left in between. The CDR3 is 12 amino acids. Germline loops: CDR1 SQVTM, CDR2 ANQGSEA. CDR3 coding DNA: TGCAGCGTTGAATTTAGCAACACTGAAGCTTTCTTT. As protein: CSVEFSNTEAFF.

The genes are TRBV7-6 and TRBJ1-6; D may be TRBD1 (6 bases). Germline V gene sequence: CDR1 SGHVS, CDR2 FNYEAQ. V shed 5 bases and J shed 10 bases, with 18 bases lying between them. The CDR3 has 15 residues. CDR3 bases: TGTGCCAGCAGCCAAACCAACAGGGTTTTCTCACCCCTCCACTTT. As protein: CASSQTNRVFSPLHF.

The CDR3 DNA is TGTGCCAGCAGCTTAGCCCGGGACAGACAAAACATTCAGTACTTC. As protein: CASSLARDRQNIQYF. V gene TRBV5-5 combines with J gene TRBJ2-4; 7 bases agree with TRBD1. The CDR3 extends over 15 amino acids. Germline lookup yields CDR1 SGHKS and CDR2 YYEKEE (reference sequence). V lost 2 bases, J lost 5 bases, and 7 bases stayed unmatched. Full variable domain (rest looked up from reference TRBV5-5 and TRBJ2-4): DAGVTQSPTHLIKTRGQQVTLRCSPISGHKSVSWYQQVLGQGPQFIFQYYEKEERGRGNFPDRFSARQFPNYSSELNVNALLLGDSALYLCASSLARDRQNIQYFGAGTRLSVL.

The chain uses TRBV30 and TRBJ2-2; D unclear. The CDR3 length is 12 residues. Germline V gene sequence: CDR1 GTSNPN, CDR2 SVGIG (reference sequence). V was pared by 2 bases and J by 6 bases, with 7 bases between. CDR3 region: CAWSQISGELFF. The CDR3 DNA is TGTGCCTGGAGTCAGATTTCCGGGGAGCTGTTTTTT.